This T cell receptor (beta chain) comes out of a study of CD8 T cells in ankylosing spondylitis. Preparation of TCR beta libraries was done by quantitative 5'-RACE with molecular barcodes. TCRdb used MiXCR to reprocess the 5' RACE reads, holding one entry per CDR3 protein. This sample yields fewer than 650,000 distinct CDR3 sequences, of which over 9.5% are seen a single time; approximately 6.2% belongs to the top ten. Study conclusions and caveats: In reactive arthritis synovial fluid and blood, some motif variants had been reported before. Reports say disease-linked clones showed up significantly more in matched ankylosing spondylitis synovial fluid. A TCR beta motif of roughly 8 highly homologous variants appeared characteristic of ankylosing spondylitis blood. Disease-associated clonotypes exhibited CD8+ identity and were relatively infrequent in peripheral blood.

This CDR3 has 15 residues. With 11 bases removed from V and 6 bases from J, the gap between germline ends came to 25 bases. Germline V gene data show CDR1 as WNHNN and CDR2 as SYGVQD (reference sequence). This clonotype turned up a few times. The antigen is not known. The source material was blood, either unsorted or a sorted T cell fraction (not recorded which). This TCR came from a male donor with ankylosing spondylitis. The chain uses TRBV10-1 and TRBJ1-2, with D possibly being TRBD1 (6 bases). CDR3 protein: CASIGNLNDRNGYTF. Written as DNA, the CDR3 is TGCGCCTCAATAGGGAACCTAAACGACAGGAATGGCTACACCTTC.